The clone carrying this T cell receptor beta chain appeared once. Its target is not known. Patients counted as stable if ophthalmopathy did not develop within 18 months. Patients between 18 and 65 years old had hyperthyroidism, newly diagnosed and lasting under 2 months. These data come from a study of T cells in Graves' hyperthyroidism and ophthalmopathy. Regarding the study as a whole: Separating ophthalmopathy from stable hyperthyroidism was achieved by a 13 V-J model. Blood also contained most expanded thyroid clonotypes above 0.001.

Germline V gives CDR1 MDHEN, CDR2 SYDVKM. Trimming took off 5 bases at V and 1 base at J, with 12 bases between the two ends. This CDR3 comprises 15 residues. The CDR3 regions of TCR beta were amplified from RNA transcripts. The study used the HTBI primer set for a first-round RT-PCR of the TCR CDR3. In TCRdb, the multiplex PCR reads were re-called with MiXCR into one record per CDR3 protein. The sample carries about 350,000 distinct CDR3 sequences, approximately 15% recorded once. The V and J genes are TRBV28 and TRBJ2-4, with D possibly TRBD1 on 6 matching bases. The clonotype was recovered from a woman in her 30s with Graves' hyperthyroidism. Material for sequencing was blood. Here the CDR3 DNA reads TGTGCCAGCAGTCTCCAGGGGTTGGCCAAAAACATTCAGTACTTC. Protein product: CASSLQGLAKNIQYF.